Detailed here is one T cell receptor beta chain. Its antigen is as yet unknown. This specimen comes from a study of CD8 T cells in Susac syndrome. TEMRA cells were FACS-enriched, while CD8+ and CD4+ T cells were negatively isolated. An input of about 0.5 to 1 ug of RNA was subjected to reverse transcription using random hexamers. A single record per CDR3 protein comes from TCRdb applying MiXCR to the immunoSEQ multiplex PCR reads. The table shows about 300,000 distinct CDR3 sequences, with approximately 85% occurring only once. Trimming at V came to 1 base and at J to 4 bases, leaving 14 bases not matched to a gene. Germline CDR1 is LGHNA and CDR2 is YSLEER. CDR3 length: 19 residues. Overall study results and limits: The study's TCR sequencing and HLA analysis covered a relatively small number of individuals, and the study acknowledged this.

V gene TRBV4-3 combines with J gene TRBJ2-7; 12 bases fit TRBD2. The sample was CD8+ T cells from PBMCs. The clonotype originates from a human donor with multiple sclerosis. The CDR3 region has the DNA TGCGCCAGCAGCCAAGCCACTGATCTTCTAGCGGGAGGGTCATACGAGCAGTACTTC. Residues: CASSQATDLLAGGSYEQYF.